Here is one T cell receptor (beta chain) with its context. Its antigen is still unknown. Nothing much larger sits one base from this clone, and base qualities are not available. The sample belongs to a study of human thymus T cells (dated by TCRdb to 2020 to 2022). Notes on the research overall: The study characterized TCR alpha and beta repertoires from under ten infant thymus samples and a few related peripheral blood samples. The infant donors were roughly 7 to 244 days old, and the cohort included over 5 males and two females. Broader findings and caveats from the paper: On average, approximately 800,000 unique TCRB clonotypes were obtained from thymus samples, compared with 65,000 to 90,000 from blood samples. Usage of V and J gene segments appeared to be biased in both the thymic and the peripheral blood repertoires.

The CDR3 runs 14 amino acids, cysteine and phenylalanine included. Only the CDR3 DNA is retained, 42 bases long and in frame from the first base. V is pared back by 1 base and J by 5 bases, with 11 bases lying between the germline termini. CDR1 SGHTA and CDR2 FQGNSA were looked up in the germline V gene. TCRB and TCRAD loci were amplified from a standardized quantity of quality-controlled genomic DNA using the immunoSEQ multiplex PCR assay. The amplicons spanned the V(D)J region and were long enough to cover the CDR3 and allow V and J genes to be identified. Amplicon sequencing was performed on an Illumina platform through the commercial immunoSEQ service. Per the source publication's procedure: Primer bias and sequencing errors were corrected as previously described, and TCRAD and TCRB definitions were based on the IMGT database. Repertoires were analysed with immunoSEQ Analyzer 3.0 and VDJTools, covering basic statistics, V/J segment usage, diversity estimates, rarefaction and pairwise overlap. Diversity was estimated with Chao1, ChaoE, Efron-Thisted, Shannon and inverse Simpson indices, and also on datasets down-sampled to the smallest sample. Repertoire overlap was determined by strict matching of CDR3 nucleotide sequence, V gene and J gene, and Jaccard-based multidimensional scaling clustering was applied. Entries here come from immuneACCESS through TCRdb and include only in-frame sequences with V and J called. Some clones fail to appear in such tables; in the studies checked, an unresolved V gene covers under half of the shortfall, and the cause of the remainder is unknown. The D gene and trimming were derived from the DNA, and the V and J assignments and clone size from that table. The sample records some 40,000 clones, 94% of which are singletons. The ten largest clonotypes hold about 0.12% of the sample.

In Finland, the donors were immunologically healthy infants who were having open corrective cardiac surgery for congenital heart defects. From four of the eight donors, a small aliquot of roughly 0.5-1 mL peripheral blood was collected during surgery. For the blood samples, genomic DNA was extracted from all available leukocytes instead of from a set number of cells. ACK lysis buffer was used to remove erythrocytes from blood, and the leukocytes were stored at -70 degrees C as pellets. A QIAsymphony instrument was used to extract genomic DNA from the frozen cell pellets. Sequenced input: blood. This receptor was obtained from a boy in the first two years of life with a congenital heart defect but otherwise immunologically healthy. Recombination linked TRBV7-2 to TRBJ1-2, with TRBD1 as a weak D call on 5 bases. CDR3 region: CASSLGGGPYGYTF. The nucleotides read TGTGCCAGCAGCTTAGGGGGCGGTCCGTATGGCTACACCTTC.